The next 11 T cell receptor beta chains were all read from a single sample in a study of response to subunit inactivated influenza vaccine. TCRdb ran MiXCR on the RT-PCR reads and lists one entry per CDR3 protein. In the table there are about 540,000 distinct CDR3 sequences, 13% to 15% of which are singletons. The source material was PBMCs from blood, sampled 11 to 12 days after vaccination. The receptors come from a man aged 50 or older who received an inactivated influenza vaccine.

The rearrangement joins TRBV20-1 to TRBJ2-3, with D unresolved. CDR3 length: 12 amino acids. Germline V lookup: CDR1 DFQATT, CDR2 SNEGSKA (reference sequence). Trimming removed 3 bases at V and 2 bases at J, with 6 bases between. The CDR3 nucleotides read TGCAGTGCTAGTGAGATCACAGATACGCAGTATTTT. Protein: CSASEITDTQYF.

This chain links TRBV28 with TRBJ2-5, with a possible D match to TRBD2 (6 bases). Germline V gives CDR1 MDHEN, CDR2 SYDVKM. V was clipped by 2 bases and J by 3 bases, with 16 bases between them. The CDR3 has 16 residues. The CDR3 bases are TGTGCCAGCAGTTTAGTTGCGGGGTTAGTAGAAGAGACCCAGTACTTC. Translation: CASSLVAGLVEETQYF.

This clonotype has a handful of counts. The V call is TRBV20-1, the J call TRBJ2-3; unclear D gene. Germline CDR1 and CDR2: DFQATT and SNEGSKA (reference sequence). With 0 bases removed from V and 2 bases from J, the gap between germline ends came to 15 bases. The CDR3 totals 16 residues. In nucleotides, the CDR3 is TGCAGTGCTAGAGACCTATTTCGCACTCACACAGATACGCAGTATTTT. This codes for CSARDLFRTHTDTQYF.

This rearrangement joins TRBV12-3 or TRBV12-4 to TRBJ1-5; D gene ambiguous. The CDR3 sequence is 12 residues long. V was cut by 3 bases and J by 7 bases, with 7 bases left in between. Written as DNA, the CDR3 is TGTGCCAGCAGTTTCAGGAGGCAGCCCCAGCATTTT. Translating it yields CASSFRRQPQHF.

This clonotype occurred many times. The chain has TRBV28 and TRBJ2-3, with a possible D match to TRBD2 (7 bases). The germline CDR1 and CDR2 sequences are MDHEN and SYDVKM. This CDR3 has 14 residues. V shed 2 bases and J shed 5 bases, with 11 bases lying between them. The CDR3 nucleotides are TGTGCCAGCAGTTTAGCCGGGGGGCGAGATACGCAGTATTTT. The encoded protein is CASSLAGGRDTQYF.

This clonotype was seen ten or more times. J is TRBJ2-3 and V is TRBV6-5; 7 bases map to TRBD2. The V gene's germline CDR1 is MNHEY and CDR2 SVGAGI. The CDR3 length is 14 residues. The V gene end was trimmed by 2 bases and the J gene end by 4 bases; junction bases not matched to a gene: 3. CDR3 sequence (DNA): TGTGCCAGCAGTTACGAGCGGGGCGCAGATACGCAGTATTTT. Amino acids: CASSYERGADTQYF.

The chain uses TRBV20-1 and TRBJ2-7; 10 bases fit TRBD1. The length of the CDR3 is 14 residues. The germline CDR1 and CDR2 sequences are DFQATT and SNEGSKA (reference sequence). Germline trimming cut 6 bases from V and 7 bases from J; bases unmatched to any gene: 12. DNA for the CDR3: TGCAGTGCCCAAACCCGGACAGGGGGTTATGAGCAGTACTTC. The encoded protein is CSAQTRTGGYEQYF.

This clonotype has more than one count but fewer than ten. This chain joins TRBV15 and TRBJ2-1; 14 positions agree with TRBD2. CDR3 size: 15 residues. The V gene's germline CDR1 is LNHNV and CDR2 YYDKDF (reference sequence). J gave up 8 bases and V 10 bases, and 10 bases lay outside the gene matches. The CDR3 spells CAITSGTSGSHEQFF. CDR3 in DNA: TGTGCCATTACATCCGGGACTAGCGGGAGTCATGAGCAGTTCTTC.

The gene calls are TRBV6-1 and TRBJ2-2; D could derive from TRBD1 or TRBD2 (6 bases each). In germline, CDR1 is MNHNS, CDR2 SASEGT. The length of the CDR3 is 13 residues. The germline V and J ends were trimmed by 11 bases and 6 bases, with 16 bases remaining between them. CDR3 protein: CAARGAISGELFF. In DNA form, the CDR3 reads TGTGCCGCAAGGGGGGCAATTTCCGGGGAGCTGTTTTTT.

This chain uses TRBV20-1 with TRBJ2-7, with a weak D call TRBD1 (5 bases). V lost 0 bases and J 2 bases, leaving 14 bases between the germline ends. The CDR3 has 15 amino acids. Germline-derived CDR1 and CDR2 are DFQATT and SNEGSKA (reference sequence). CDR3 loop: CSARDPQTATYEQYF. The CDR3 DNA reads TGCAGTGCTAGAGATCCTCAGACAGCCACCTACGAGCAGTACTTC.

This clonotype was seen a handful of times. The chain combines TRBV20-1 with TRBJ2-4; D may match TRBD1 or TRBD2 (5 bases each). Trimming removed 5 bases at V and 6 bases at J, with 14 bases between. Germline lookup yields CDR1 DFQATT and CDR2 SNEGSKA (reference sequence). The CDR3 spans 13 residues. For the CDR3, the DNA is TGCAGTGCTGAGAAAGAGGGGAGAAACATTCAGTACTTC. Translation gives CSAEKEGRNIQYF.